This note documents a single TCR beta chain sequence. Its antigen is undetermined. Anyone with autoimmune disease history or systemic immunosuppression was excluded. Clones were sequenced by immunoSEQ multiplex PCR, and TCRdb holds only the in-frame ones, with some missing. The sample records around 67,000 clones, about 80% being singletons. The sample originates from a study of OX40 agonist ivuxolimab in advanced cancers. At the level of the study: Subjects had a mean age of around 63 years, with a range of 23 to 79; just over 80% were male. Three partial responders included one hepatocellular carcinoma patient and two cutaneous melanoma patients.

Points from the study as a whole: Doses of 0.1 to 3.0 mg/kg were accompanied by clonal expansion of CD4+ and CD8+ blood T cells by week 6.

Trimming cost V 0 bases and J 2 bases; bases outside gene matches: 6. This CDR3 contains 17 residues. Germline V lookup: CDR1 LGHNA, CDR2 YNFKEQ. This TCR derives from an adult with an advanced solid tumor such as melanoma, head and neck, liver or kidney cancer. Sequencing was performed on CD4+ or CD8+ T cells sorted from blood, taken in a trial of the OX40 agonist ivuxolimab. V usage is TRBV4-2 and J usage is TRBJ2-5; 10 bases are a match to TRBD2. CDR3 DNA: TGTGCCAGCAGCCAAGACGCCGGGACTAGCGCGCAAGAGACCCAGTACTTC. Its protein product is CASSQDAGTSAQETQYF.